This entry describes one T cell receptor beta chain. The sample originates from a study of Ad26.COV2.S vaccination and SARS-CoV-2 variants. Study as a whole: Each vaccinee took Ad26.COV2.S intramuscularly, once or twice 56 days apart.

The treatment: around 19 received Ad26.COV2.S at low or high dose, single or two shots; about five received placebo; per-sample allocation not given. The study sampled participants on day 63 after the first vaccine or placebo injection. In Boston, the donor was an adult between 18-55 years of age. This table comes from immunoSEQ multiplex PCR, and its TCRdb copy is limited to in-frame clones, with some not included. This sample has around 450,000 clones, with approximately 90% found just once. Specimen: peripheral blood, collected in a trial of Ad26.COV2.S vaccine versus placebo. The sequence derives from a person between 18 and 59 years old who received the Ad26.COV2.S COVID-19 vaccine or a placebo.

The CDR3 spells CASSQDLSGGSTGELFF. For the CDR3, the DNA is TGTGCCAGCAGCCAAGATCTAAGTGGGGGCAGCACCGGGGAGCTGTTTTTT. This rearrangement joins TRBV14 to TRBJ2-2, with a tentative D call TRBD1 (6 bases). The germline V gene has CDR1 SGHDN and CDR2 FVKESK. The V end lost 0 bases, the J end lost 4 bases, and 15 bases lay between the germline ends. This CDR3 region has 17 residues.